The 11 T cell receptor beta chains presented below share a single source sample, sequenced in a study of blood T cell repertoires in COVID-19. Libraries were prepared by immunoSEQ multiplex PCR; TCRdb keeps only in-frame clonotypes and omits some of them. Of some 70,000 clones detected, 70% to 85% appear once; the ten largest clones hold approximately 12%. Sample: peripheral blood. The receptors shown here come from a man over 45 with COVID-19, enrolled during active disease.

The chain recombines TRBV6-6 with TRBJ2-1; tentatively, D is TRBD2 (6 bases). The length of the CDR3 is 15 residues. Germline V gene data show CDR1 as MNHNY and CDR2 as SVGAGI (reference sequence). V lost 2 bases to trimming and J lost 6 bases, with 14 bases between them. The DNA of the CDR3 is TGTGCCAGCAGTTACCTCGACGGGGGTACCAATGAGCAGTTCTTC. The encoded protein is CASSYLDGGTNEQFF.

The chain links TRBV9 to TRBJ1-2; 11 bases agree with TRBD1. Germline CDR1 SGDLS, CDR2 YYNGEE. The V gene end was trimmed by 0 bases and the J gene end by 3 bases; junction bases not matched to a gene: 1. CDR3 length: 15 amino acids. The CDR3 region has the DNA TGTGCCAGCAGCGTAGGGACAGGGGGCGACTATGGCTACACCTTC. It encodes CASSVGTGGDYGYTF.

The genes are TRBV18 and TRBJ1-2; 9 nucleotides agree with TRBD1. The germline V gene has CDR1 KGHSH and CDR2 LQKENI. The CDR3 contains 15 residues. Trimming at V came to 2 bases and at J to 2 bases, leaving 3 bases not matched to a gene. The CDR3 sequence is CASSPGQGLNYGYTF. The CDR3 DNA is TGTGCCAGCTCACCAGGACAGGGGTTAAACTATGGCTACACCTTC.

This chain joins TRBV7-9 and TRBJ1-1; no firm D call. Trimming removed 2 bases from V and 3 bases from J, with 7 bases in between. The CDR3 has 13 residues. Germline CDR1 and CDR2: SEHNR and FQNEAQ (reference sequence). The CDR3 region is CASSLITDTEAFF. The CDR3, as DNA: TGTGCCAGCAGCTTAATAACGGACACTGAAGCTTTCTTT.

The genes are TRBV28 and TRBJ2-3, with D maybe TRBD1 (5 bases). This CDR3 spans 18 amino acids. V was cut by 1 base and J by 0 bases, with 17 bases left in between. Germline V gene lookup returns CDR1 MDHEN and CDR2 SYDVKM. The CDR3 DNA reads TGTGCCAGCAGTTTATCCCCAGGGTTAGGATCCAGCACAGATACGCAGTATTTT. Amino acid sequence: CASSLSPGLGSSTDTQYF.

The CDR3 coding sequence is TGTGCCAGCAGCTTAGTCGGGACTTACACCCCCGCAGATACGCAGTATTTT. The encoded protein is CASSLVGTYTPADTQYF. J is TRBJ2-3 and V is TRBV7-6; weak D call: TRBD2 (6 bases). The CDR3 is 17 amino acids. In germline, CDR1 is SGHVS, CDR2 FNYEAQ. Trimming left V 1 base short and J 4 bases short, with 18 bases between.

The chain links TRBV2 to TRBJ2-7; TRBD2 might be the D (5 bases). From germline, CDR1 is SNHLY and CDR2 FYNNEI. This CDR3 region has 12 residues. V gave up 4 bases and J gave up 4 bases, with 8 bases separating them. The CDR3 DNA is TGTGCCAGCAGTGTAACGGGATACGAGCAGTACTTC. Protein: CASSVTGYEQYF.

V is TRBV10-3 and J is TRBJ1-1, with no clear D. Trimming left V 2 bases short and J 6 bases short, with 4 bases between. The CDR3 runs to 11 residues. Per the germline V gene, CDR1 is ENHRY and CDR2 is SYGVKD. The CDR3, as DNA: TGTGCCATCAGTGAGGGCCCTGAAGCTTTCTTT. Protein: CAISEGPEAFF.

The V call is TRBV12-3 or TRBV12-4, the J call TRBJ1-5, with D perhaps matching TRBD1 (6 bases). Trimming stripped 6 bases from V and 5 bases from J, with 11 bases between. The CDR3 runs 13 residues. This CDR3 reads CASRKTGHQPQHF. Here the CDR3 DNA reads TGTGCCAGCAGAAAGACAGGCCATCAGCCCCAGCATTTT.

The chain recombines TRBV7-9 with TRBJ2-4; 7 nucleotides match TRBD1. V was clipped by 4 bases and J by 10 bases; unmatched bases: 13. CDR1 SEHNR and CDR2 FQNEAQ come from the germline V gene (reference sequence). The CDR3 consists of 15 residues. The CDR3 loop is CASSYSGTALGIQYF. The CDR3 DNA is TGTGCCAGCAGCTACTCCGGGACAGCCCTGGGTATTCAGTACTTC.

The chain links TRBV5-4 to TRBJ2-5; no reliable D call. Germline CDR1 reads SGHNT; CDR2 reads YYREEE (reference sequence). The CDR3 loop spans 14 amino acids. V gave up 4 bases and J gave up 5 bases, with 15 bases separating them. The CDR3 reads CASSIDPGGETQYF. The CDR3 region has the DNA TGTGCCAGCAGCATAGACCCGGGTGGGGAGACCCAGTACTTC.